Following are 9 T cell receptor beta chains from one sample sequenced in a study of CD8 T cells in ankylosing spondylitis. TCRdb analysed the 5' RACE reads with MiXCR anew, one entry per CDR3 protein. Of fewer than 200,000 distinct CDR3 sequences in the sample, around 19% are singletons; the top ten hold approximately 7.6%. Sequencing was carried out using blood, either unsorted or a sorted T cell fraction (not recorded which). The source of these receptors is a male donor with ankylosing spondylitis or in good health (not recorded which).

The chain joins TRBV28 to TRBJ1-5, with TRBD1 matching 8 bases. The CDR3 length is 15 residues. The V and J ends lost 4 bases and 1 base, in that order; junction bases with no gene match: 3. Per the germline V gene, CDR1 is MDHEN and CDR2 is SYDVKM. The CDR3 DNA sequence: TGTGCCAGCAGTTCGGACAGGGCAAGCAATCAGCCCCAGCATTTT. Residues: CASSSDRASNQPQHF.

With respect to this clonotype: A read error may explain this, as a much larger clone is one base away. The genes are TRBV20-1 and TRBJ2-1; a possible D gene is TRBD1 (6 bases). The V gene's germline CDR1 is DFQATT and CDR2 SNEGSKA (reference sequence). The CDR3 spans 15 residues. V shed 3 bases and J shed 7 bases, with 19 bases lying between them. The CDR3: CSASRTGTRVNEQFF. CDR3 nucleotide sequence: TGCAGTGCTAGCCGAACCGGGACAAGGGTGAATGAGCAGTTCTTC.

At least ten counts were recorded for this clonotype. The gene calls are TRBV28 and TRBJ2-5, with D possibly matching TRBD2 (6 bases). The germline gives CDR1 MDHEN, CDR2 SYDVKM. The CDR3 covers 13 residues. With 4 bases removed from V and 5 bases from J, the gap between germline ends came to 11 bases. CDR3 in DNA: TGTGCCAGCAGTTCCCCTAGCGTTGAGACCCAGTACTTC. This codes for CASSSPSVETQYF.

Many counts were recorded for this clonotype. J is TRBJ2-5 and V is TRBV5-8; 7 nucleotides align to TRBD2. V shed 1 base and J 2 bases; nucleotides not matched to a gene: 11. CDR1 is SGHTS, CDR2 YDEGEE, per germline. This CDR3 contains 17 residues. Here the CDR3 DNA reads TGTGCCAGCAGCTTGTTGAGATCTAGCGGTCAGCAAGAGACCCAGTACTTC. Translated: CASSLLRSSGQQETQYF.

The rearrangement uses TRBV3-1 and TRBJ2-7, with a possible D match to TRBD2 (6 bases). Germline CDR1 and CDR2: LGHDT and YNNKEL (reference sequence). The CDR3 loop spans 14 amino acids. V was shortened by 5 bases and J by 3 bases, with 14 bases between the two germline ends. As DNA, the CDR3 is TGTGCCAGCAGCGCATCGACGGGGGTCTACGAGCAGTACTTC. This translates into CASSASTGVYEQYF.

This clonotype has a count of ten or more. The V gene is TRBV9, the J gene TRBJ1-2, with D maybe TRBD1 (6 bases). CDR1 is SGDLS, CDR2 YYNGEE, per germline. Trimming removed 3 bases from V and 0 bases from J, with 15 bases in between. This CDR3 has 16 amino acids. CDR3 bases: TGTGCCAGCAGCGCGTTCCCGGGACACTCTAACTATGGCTACACCTTC. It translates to CASSAFPGHSNYGYTF.

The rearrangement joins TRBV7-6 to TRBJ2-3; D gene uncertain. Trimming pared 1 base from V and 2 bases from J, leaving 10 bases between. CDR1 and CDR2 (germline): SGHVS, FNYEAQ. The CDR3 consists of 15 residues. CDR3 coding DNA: TGTGCCAGCAGCTTAGGGGTGCATAACACAGATACGCAGTATTTT. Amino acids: CASSLGVHNTDTQYF.

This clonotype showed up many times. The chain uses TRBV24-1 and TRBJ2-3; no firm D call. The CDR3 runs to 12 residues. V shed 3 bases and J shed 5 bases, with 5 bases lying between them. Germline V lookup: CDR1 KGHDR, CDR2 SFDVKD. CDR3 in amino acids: CATSDRVDTQYF. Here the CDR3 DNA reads TGTGCCACCAGTGATCGGGTAGATACGCAGTATTTT.

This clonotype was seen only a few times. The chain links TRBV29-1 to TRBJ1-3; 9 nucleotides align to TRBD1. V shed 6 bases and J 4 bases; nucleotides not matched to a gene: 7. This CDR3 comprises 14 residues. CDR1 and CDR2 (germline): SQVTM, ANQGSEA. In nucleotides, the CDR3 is TGCAGCGTCGGCACAGGGGGCTACGGAAACACCATATATTTT. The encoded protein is CSVGTGGYGNTIYF.